The following is a T cell receptor (beta chain) sequence with its context. Its specificity is not known. TCRdb itself ran the 5' RACE reads through MiXCR, one entry per CDR3 protein. The sample includes around 100,000 distinct CDR3 sequences, 3.5% to 5% of them seen just once. Time point described: sample taken at primary tumor resection. The data derive from a study of spatial heterogeneity in lung cancer. Study at large: Sequences of the beta chain were consistently detected in greater numbers than alpha-chain sequences.

Study-wide points: Counts of expanded alpha and beta TCRs within tumors tracked the tumor nonsynonymous mutation count.

This clonotype was obtained from a male donor with early-stage non-small cell lung cancer. The sequencing used lung tumor tissue, collected at surgery.

The CDR3 nucleotides read TGTGCCAGCAGCCCCCTTGGCAGCAGGGATAACTATGGCTACACCTTC. Its translation is CASSPLGSRDNYGYTF. V gene TRBV27 combines with J gene TRBJ1-2, with D possibly matching TRBD1 (5 bases). The V gene lost 6 bases and the J gene lost 1 base, with 18 bases spanning the gap. This CDR3 is 16 amino acids long. From germline, CDR1 is MNHEY and CDR2 SMNVEV (reference sequence).